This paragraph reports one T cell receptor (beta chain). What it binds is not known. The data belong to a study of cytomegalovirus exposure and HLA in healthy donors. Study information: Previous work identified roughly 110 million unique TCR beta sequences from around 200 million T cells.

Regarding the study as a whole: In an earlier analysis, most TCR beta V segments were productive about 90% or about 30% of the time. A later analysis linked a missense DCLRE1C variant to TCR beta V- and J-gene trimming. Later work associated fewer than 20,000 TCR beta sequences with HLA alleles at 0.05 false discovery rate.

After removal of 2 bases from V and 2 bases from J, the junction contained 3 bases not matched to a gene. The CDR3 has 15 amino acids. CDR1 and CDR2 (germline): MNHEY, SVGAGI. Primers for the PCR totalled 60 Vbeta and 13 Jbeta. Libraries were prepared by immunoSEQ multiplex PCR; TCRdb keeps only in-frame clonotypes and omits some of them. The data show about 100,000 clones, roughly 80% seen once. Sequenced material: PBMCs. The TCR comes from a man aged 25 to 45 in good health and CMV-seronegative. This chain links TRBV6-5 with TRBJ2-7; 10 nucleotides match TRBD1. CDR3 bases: TGTGCCAGCAGTTACGAGGGGACAGGGGCCTACGAGCAGTACTTC. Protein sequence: CASSYEGTGAYEQYF.